Each of the 11 T cell receptor beta chains below was sequenced from the same sample in a study of blood T cell repertoires in COVID-19. Method: immunoSEQ multiplex PCR; TCRdb's copy keeps in-frame clones and lacks some. The profile shows fewer than 400,000 clones, over 85% of them singletons. The sequenced material came from PBMCs or T cells enriched from blood (not recorded which). These receptor sequences come from a woman younger than 45 who had recovered from COVID-19.

The V gene is TRBV3-1 (or the pseudogene TRBV3-2), the J gene TRBJ1-6; TRBD1 might be the D (6 bases). The V end lost 4 bases, the J end lost 0 bases, and 16 bases lay between the germline ends. Looked up from germline, CDR1 is LGHDT and CDR2 is YNNKEL (reference sequence). The CDR3 covers 18 residues. The CDR3 bases are TGTGCCAGCAGCCCCCGGACAGCCGGTGTCTCCTATAATTCACCCCTCCACTTT. Its protein is CASSPRTAGVSYNSPLHF.

The chain carries TRBV19 and TRBJ1-6, with D perhaps matching TRBD1 (6 bases). Deletions cut 5 bases from V and 10 bases from J, with 21 bases between. CDR1 is LNHDA, CDR2 SQIVND, per germline (reference sequence). The CDR3 contains 16 residues. DNA for the CDR3: TGTGCCAGTAGTTGGAACCCGAAGACAGGCGGATCACCCCTCCACTTT. It is translated as CASSWNPKTGGSPLHF.

V usage is TRBV19 and J usage is TRBJ2-7; 10 bases line up with TRBD2. The CDR3 spans 18 residues. After removal of 5 bases from V and 0 bases from J, the junction contained 13 bases not matched to a gene. CDR1 LNHDA and CDR2 SQIVND come from the germline V gene (reference sequence). The CDR3 nucleotides read TGTGCCAGTAGTTTGCTGCCCCAAACTAGCGGGACCTCCTACGAGCAGTACTTC. Protein sequence: CASSLLPQTSGTSYEQYF.

The gene calls are TRBV7-9 and TRBJ2-7, with 8 bases aligning to TRBD2. The CDR3 runs to 15 residues. Germline lookup yields CDR1 SEHNR and CDR2 FQNEAQ (reference sequence). Trimming cost V 8 bases and J 4 bases; bases outside gene matches: 13. The DNA of the CDR3 is TGTGCCAGCGATCCCGGGAGCGGGGGCCTTTACGAGCAGTACTTC. This sequence encodes CASDPGSGGLYEQYF.

The rearrangement joins TRBV14 to TRBJ2-1, with TRBD2 matching 13 bases. CDR3 length: 15 amino acids. CDR1 and CDR2 from the germline V gene are SGHDN and FVKESK. Trimming took 4 bases from V and 6 from J; bases not matched to a gene: 3. CDR3 sequence (DNA): TGTGCCAGCAGCCGAACTAGCGGGGGGGCCAATGAGCAGTTCTTC. It specifies CASSRTSGGANEQFF.

CDR3 protein: CASSSLRGNQPQHF. In DNA, the CDR3 is TGTGCCAGCAGTTCCCTACGTGGCAATCAGCCCCAGCATTTT. The gene calls are TRBV6-6 and TRBJ1-5; unclear D gene. Germline assignment: CDR1 MNHNY and CDR2 SVGAGI (reference sequence). This CDR3 region has 14 residues. Trimming took off 4 bases at V and 2 bases at J, with 9 bases between the two ends.

The chain employs TRBV9 and TRBJ2-1; TRBD2 matches at 14 bases. With 7 bases clipped from V and 7 bases from J, the junction kept 4 bases outside the gene matches. The CDR3 extends over 14 amino acids. Germline CDR1 is SGDLS and CDR2 is YYNGEE. CDR3 DNA sequence: TGTGCCAGCGGGACTAGCGGGAGTTCGAATGAGCAGTTCTTC. Encoded protein: CASGTSGSSNEQFF.

This clone has just one count. V and J are TRBV29-1 and TRBJ1-3; TRBD1 agrees at 8 bases. The CDR3 runs 12 residues. Germline V CDR1 and CDR2: SQVTM, ANQGSEA. Unmatched junction bases numbered 3, after V lost 7 bases and J lost 4 bases. The CDR3 DNA reads TGCAGCGCCAGGGGGCCAGGAAACACCATATATTTT. It is translated as CSARGPGNTIYF.

The chain uses TRBV6-5 and TRBJ1-1; 9 bases map to TRBD1. This CDR3 is built from 13 residues. Trimming cost V 6 bases and J 11 bases; bases outside gene matches: 10. The germline gives CDR1 MNHEY, CDR2 SVGAGI. CDR3 in amino acids: CASSQRDRELAFF. CDR3 coding DNA: TGTGCCAGCAGCCAACGGGACAGGGAACTTGCTTTCTTT.

V usage is TRBV30 and J usage is TRBJ2-3; D is perhaps TRBD2 (5 bases). V was pared by 3 bases and J by 2 bases, with 12 bases between. The CDR3 contains 14 residues. The germline V gene encodes CDR1 GTSNPN and CDR2 SVGIG (reference sequence). The CDR3 is CAWRGNSVTDTQYF. The CDR3 nucleotides are TGTGCCTGGAGGGGGAATAGCGTCACAGATACGCAGTATTTT.

The CDR3 loop reads CASSPPVTDTQYF. The CDR3 region has the DNA TGTGCCAGCAGCCCCCCGGTCACAGATACGCAGTATTTT. V gene TRBV3-1 (or the pseudogene TRBV3-2) combines with J gene TRBJ2-3; D is uncertain. CDR3 length: 13 residues. The germline V gene encodes CDR1 LGHDT and CDR2 YNNKEL (reference sequence). V gave up 4 bases and J gave up 2 bases, with 7 bases separating them.